This TCR beta chain was found in a study of radiation and T cells in renal cell carcinoma. Study-wide background: Nephrectomy followed 15 Gy stereotactic body radiation by 4 weeks. General study points: From baseline, blood top tumor clonotypes peaked at 2 weeks post-radiation.

From germline, CDR1 is LGHNA and CDR2 YSLEER. The CDR3 contains 18 residues. Trimming stripped 2 bases from V and 4 bases from J, with 23 bases between. Data came from immunoSEQ multiplex PCR; TCRdb stores just in-frame clones and leaves some out. The sample contains roughly 150,000 clones, about 91% of which appear only once. Points on this clone: The antigen remains unidentified.

Sample time point: blood 2 weeks post-SBRT. This sample's treatment: 15 Gy SBRT to primary tumor, nephrectomy 4 weeks later. Blood was sampled at baseline, 2 weeks and 4 weeks after SBRT. This renal cell carcinoma was of the clear cell type. The chain links TRBV4-3 to TRBJ1-1; tentatively, D is TRBD1 (6 bases). The starting material was blood, obtained from a patient whose treatment included radiotherapy and nephrectomy. The TCR was taken from a woman in her 50s with renal cell carcinoma. DNA of the CDR3: TGCGCCAGCAGCCAACTTCTGAGGGGGGCAGGGGTGGGCACTGAAGCTTTCTTT. This sequence encodes CASSQLLRGAGVGTEAFF.